Detailed here is one T cell receptor (beta chain). Its target is not known. CDR1 SGHTA and CDR2 FQGNSA come from the germline V gene. The ends were cut back, 3 bases at V and 1 base at J, with 11 bases in the middle. The CDR3 consists of 15 residues. A universal primer site was incorporated via template switching, and the cDNA contained unique molecular identifiers. TCRdb called the 5' RACE reads again in MiXCR, with one record for every CDR3 protein. The data hold fewer than 900,000 distinct CDR3 sequences, with around 21% observed a single time. The sample is drawn from a study of identical twins. Study conclusions and caveats: High-abundance cord blood beta clonotypes had fewer insertions; memory repertoires showed none. Twin-shared out-of-frame alpha sequences were enriched for low generation probability.

The sample also formed part of further work on T cells expressing NK-cell markers. Turning to that study: Of CD8+ T cells, about 1.0-8% belonged to dominant NKG2C+ clonotypes in six donors.

The genes are TRBV7-2 and TRBJ2-3; D gene ambiguous. This TCR was recovered from a woman younger than 35 in good health. Sequencing was done on a sample of PBMCs. For the CDR3, the DNA is TGTGCCAGCAGCTTTTACTCCCGAGGCACAGATACGCAGTATTTT. Amino acids: CASSFYSRGTDTQYF.